The sequence of this TCR beta chain was determined in a study of cytomegalovirus exposure and HLA in healthy donors. This clone was recorded only once. Its antigen is currently unknown. A multiplex PCR was run with 60 Vbeta primers and 13 Jbeta primers. Clones were sequenced by immunoSEQ multiplex PCR, and TCRdb holds only the in-frame ones, with some missing. The data contain roughly 160,000 clones, 85% of them singletons. Whole-study results and caveats: Other equally common chains were less clonally expanded than HLA-associated TCR beta chains, a later analysis showed. Follow-up analysis later connected one missense variant in DCLRE1C with trimming of TCR beta V- and J-genes.

The CDR3 is made up of 13 amino acids. V gave up 1 base and J gave up 5 bases, with 10 bases separating them. Germline V lookup: CDR1 GTSNPN, CDR2 SVGIG (reference sequence). The material sequenced was PBMCs. The clonotype was recovered from a boy aged 2-9 years in good health and CMV-seronegative. V gene TRBV30 combines with J gene TRBJ2-3; TRBD1 is a possible D gene (6 bases). CDR3 DNA sequence: TGTGCCTGGAGTGGATACAGGGAAGATACGCAGTATTTT. Translation: CAWSGYREDTQYF.